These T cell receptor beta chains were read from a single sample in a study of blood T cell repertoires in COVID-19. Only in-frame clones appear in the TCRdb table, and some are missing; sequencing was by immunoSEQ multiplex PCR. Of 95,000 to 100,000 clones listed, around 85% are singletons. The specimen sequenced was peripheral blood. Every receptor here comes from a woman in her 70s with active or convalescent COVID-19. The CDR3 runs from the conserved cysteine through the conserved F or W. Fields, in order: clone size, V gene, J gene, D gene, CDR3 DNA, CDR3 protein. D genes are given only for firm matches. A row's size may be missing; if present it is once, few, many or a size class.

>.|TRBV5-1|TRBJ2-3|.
TGCGCCAGCAGCTTGGGAGTCCTTAGCACAGATACGCAGTATTTT
CASSLGVLSTDTQYF
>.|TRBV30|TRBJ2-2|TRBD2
TGTGCCTGGAGTGTACTAGCGGGAGGGAACACCGGGGAGCTGTTTTTT
CAWSVLAGGNTGELFF
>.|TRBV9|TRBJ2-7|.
TGTGCCAGCAGCGTAGCACAGGGCTACGAGCAGTACTTC
CASSVAQGYEQYF
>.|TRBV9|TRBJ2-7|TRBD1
TGTGCCAGCAGCGACCCGGACAGGGGGGACTACGAGCAGTACTTC
CASSDPDRGDYEQYF
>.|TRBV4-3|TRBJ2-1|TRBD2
TGCGCCAGCAGCCCCGGACTAGCGGGGATATACAATGAGCAGTTCTTC
CASSPGLAGIYNEQFF
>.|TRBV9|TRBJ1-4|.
TGTGCCAGCAGCGTACGACCAGGGGCGCGTGAAAAACTGTTTTTT
CASSVRPGAREKLFF
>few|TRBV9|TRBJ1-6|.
TGTGCCAGCAGCGTAGGGAGCGGGGGGGATTCACCCCTCCACTTT
CASSVGSGGDSPLHF
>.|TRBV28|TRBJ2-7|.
TGTGCCAGCAGTTTAGCCGGCTACGAGCAGTACTTC
CASSLAGYEQYF
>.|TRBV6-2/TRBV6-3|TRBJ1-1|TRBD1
TGTGCCAGCAGTTACTCCCGGGGCAGGGGGCAAGTGAACACTGAAGCTTTCTTT
CASSYSRGRGQVNTEAFF
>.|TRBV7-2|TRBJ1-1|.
TGTGCCAGCAGCTTAGTGCGGCCGGACACCACTGAAGCTTTCTTT
CASSLVRPDTTEAFF
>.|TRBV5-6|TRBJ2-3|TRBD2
TGTGCCAGCAGTTCTGGACTAGCGGGGGCAGATACGCAGTATTTT
CASSSGLAGADTQYF
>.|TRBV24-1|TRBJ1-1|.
TGTGCCACCAGTGCTCCCCCGAACACTGAAGCTTTCTTT
CATSAPPNTEAFF
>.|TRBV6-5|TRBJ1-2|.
TGTGCCAGCAGATTAGATCTTACCTATGGCTACACCTTC
CASRLDLTYGYTF
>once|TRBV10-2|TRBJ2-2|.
TGCGCCAGCAGAAGGGGTGGCACCGGGGAGCTGTTTTTT
CASRRGGTGELFF
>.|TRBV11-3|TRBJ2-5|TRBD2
TGTGCCAGCAGCTCGGGAGGGAGCGAGACCCAGTACTTC
CASSSGGSETQYF
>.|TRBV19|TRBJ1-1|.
TGTGCCAGTAGTATATCACCAGGGGTTACCACTGAAGCTTTCTTT
CASSISPGVTTEAFF
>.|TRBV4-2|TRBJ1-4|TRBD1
TGTGCCAGCAGCGGGACAGGGGTGGCAACTAATGAAAAACTGTTTTTT
CASSGTGVATNEKLFF
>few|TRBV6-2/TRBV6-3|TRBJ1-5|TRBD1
TGTGCCAGCAGCCCACAGGGGGCGTATCAGCCCCAGCATTTT
CASSPQGAYQPQHF
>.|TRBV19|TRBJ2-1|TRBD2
TGTGCCAGTAGTATAAAAGCGGGAGGGCCCTATGAGCAGTTCTTC
CASSIKAGGPYEQFF
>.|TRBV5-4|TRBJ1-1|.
TGTGCCAGCAGCCGGATGGGGGGGTTGAACACTGAAGCTTTCTTT
CASSRMGGLNTEAFF
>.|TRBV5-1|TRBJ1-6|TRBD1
TGCGCCAGCAGCTTGGGACAGGGGAAATCACCCCTCCACTTT
CASSLGQGKSPLHF
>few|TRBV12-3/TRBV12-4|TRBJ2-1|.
TGTGCCAGCAGTTTAGCTAGAGGCCTCGAGCAGTTCTTC
CASSLARGLEQFF
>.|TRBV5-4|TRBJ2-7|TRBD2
TGTGCCAGCAGCTTGTCGGTACTAGCGGGCTCCTACGAGCAGTACTTC
CASSLSVLAGSYEQYF
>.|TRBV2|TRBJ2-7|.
TGTGCCAGTAAAAACAGGCCCTTGGAGCAGTACTTC
CASKNRPLEQYF
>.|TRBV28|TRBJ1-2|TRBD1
TGTGCCAGCAGTCTCACAGGGGGCGTCTATGGCTACACCTTC
CASSLTGGVYGYTF
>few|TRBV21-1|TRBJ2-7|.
TGTGCCAGCAGCCAGGGGTGGACAAAAGGCTCCTACGAGCAGTACTTC
CASSQGWTKGSYEQYF
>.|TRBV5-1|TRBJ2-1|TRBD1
TGCGCCAGCAGCTTAGGGACAGGGGGCGCCCCAAGCTCCTACAATGAGCAGTTCTTC
CASSLGTGGAPSSYNEQFF
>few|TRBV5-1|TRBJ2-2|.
TGCGCCAGCAGCTTGGGCCAGGAGAACACCGGGGAGCTGTTTTTT
CASSLGQENTGELFF
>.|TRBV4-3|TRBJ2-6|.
TGCGCCAGCAGCCAAGAGGAGGGTTCTACCTCTGGGGCCAACGTCCTGACTTTC
CASSQEEGSTSGANVLTF
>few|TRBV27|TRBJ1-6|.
TGTGCCAGCAGAGGCAGACAGGCGGCTATGGCACCCCTCCACTTT
CASRGRQAAMAPLHF
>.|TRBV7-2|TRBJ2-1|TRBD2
TGTGCCAGCAGCTTAGACCTTAGCGGGAGGGCCAATGAGCAGTTCTTC
CASSLDLSGRANEQFF
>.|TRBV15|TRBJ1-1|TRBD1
TGTGCCACCAGCAGAGATATTGGGGGAAGGGGGCAAGCTTTCTTT
CATSRDIGGRGQAFF
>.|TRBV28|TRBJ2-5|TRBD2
TGTGCCAGCAGTTCCCCTAGCGGGAGGAAGGGAGAGACCCAGTACTTC
CASSSPSGRKGETQYF
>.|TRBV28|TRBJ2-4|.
TGTGCCAGCGGCGGGCTAGCCAAAAACATTCAGTACTTC
CASGGLAKNIQYF
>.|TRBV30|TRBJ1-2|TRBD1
TGTGCCTGGAGTGCATCCGCCGGGACAGTCTATGGCTACACCTTC
CAWSASAGTVYGYTF
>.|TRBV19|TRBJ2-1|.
TGTGCCAGTAGTCCCCTTGGCGGGCTCTCCTACAATGAGCAGTTCTTC
CASSPLGGLSYNEQFF
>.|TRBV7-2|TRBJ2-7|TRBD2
TGTGCCAGCAGCTTAGGTAGCGGGGGATACCCCTACGAGCAGTACTTC
CASSLGSGGYPYEQYF
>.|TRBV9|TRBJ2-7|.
TGTGCCAGCAGCGTAGGTCCAGGCGATTCCTACGAGCAGTACTTC
CASSVGPGDSYEQYF
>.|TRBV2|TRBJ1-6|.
TGTGCCAGCAGCCTTTTGGAGGTTCGCTCACCCCTCCACTTT
CASSLLEVRSPLHF
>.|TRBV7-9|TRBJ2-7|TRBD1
TGTGCCAGCAGCTCCCGACAGGGCAGCTACGAGCAGTACTTC
CASSSRQGSYEQYF
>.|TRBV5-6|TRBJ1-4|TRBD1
TGTGCCAGCACCAGGGGGCCCAATGAAAAACTGTTTTTT
CASTRGPNEKLFF
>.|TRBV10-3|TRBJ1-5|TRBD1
TGTGCCATCAGTGAGTCGTACAGGGGAGATCAGCCCCAGCATTTT
CAISESYRGDQPQHF
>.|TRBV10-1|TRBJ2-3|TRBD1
TGCGCCAGCCAGAAAGGGACAGGGGGCATCGGAGATACGCAGTATTTT
CASQKGTGGIGDTQYF
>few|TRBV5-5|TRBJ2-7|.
TGTGCCAGCAGCGGTACCCCTGGACTACCCTACGAGCAGTACTTC
CASSGTPGLPYEQYF
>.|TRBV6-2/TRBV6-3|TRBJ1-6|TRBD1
TGTGCCAGCAGTTATAGGGACAGCAGAATCGATTCACCCCTCCACTTT
CASSYRDSRIDSPLHF
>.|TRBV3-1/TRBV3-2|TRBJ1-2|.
TGTGCCAGCAGCCAAGAAAGGACAGCCCCCTGGAGCTACACCTTC
CASSQERTAPWSYTF